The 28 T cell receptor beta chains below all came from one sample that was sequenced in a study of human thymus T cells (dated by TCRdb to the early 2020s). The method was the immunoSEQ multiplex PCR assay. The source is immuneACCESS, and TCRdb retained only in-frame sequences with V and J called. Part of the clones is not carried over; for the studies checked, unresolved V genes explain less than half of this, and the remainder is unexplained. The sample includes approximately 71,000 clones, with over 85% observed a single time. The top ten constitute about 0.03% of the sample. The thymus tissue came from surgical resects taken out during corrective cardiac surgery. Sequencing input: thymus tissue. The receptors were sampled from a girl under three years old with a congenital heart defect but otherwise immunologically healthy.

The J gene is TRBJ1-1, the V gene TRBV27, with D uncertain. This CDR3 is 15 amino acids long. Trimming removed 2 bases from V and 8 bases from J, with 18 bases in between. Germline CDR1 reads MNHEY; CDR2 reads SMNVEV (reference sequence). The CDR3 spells CASSLRISADLEAFF. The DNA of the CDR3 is TGTGCCAGCAGTTTAAGGATATCAGCGGATCTCGAAGCTTTCTTT.

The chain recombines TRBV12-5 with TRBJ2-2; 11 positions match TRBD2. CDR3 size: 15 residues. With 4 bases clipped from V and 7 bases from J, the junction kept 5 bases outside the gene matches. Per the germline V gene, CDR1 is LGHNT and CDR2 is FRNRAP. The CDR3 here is CASGSGLAEGGELFF. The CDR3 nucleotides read TGTGCTAGTGGTTCGGGACTAGCGGAAGGCGGGGAGCTGTTTTTT. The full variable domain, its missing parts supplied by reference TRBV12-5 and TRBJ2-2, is DARVTQTPRHKVTEMGQEVTMRCQPILGHNTVFWYRQTMMQGLELLAYFRNRAPLDDSGMPKDRFSAEMPDATLATLKIQPSEPRDSAVYFCASGSGLAEGGELFFGEGSRLTVL.

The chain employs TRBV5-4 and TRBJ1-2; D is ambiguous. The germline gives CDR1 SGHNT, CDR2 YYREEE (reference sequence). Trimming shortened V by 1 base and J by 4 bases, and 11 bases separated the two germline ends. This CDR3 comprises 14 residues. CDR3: CASSLRSSGYGYTF. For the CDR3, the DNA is TGTGCCAGCAGCTTGAGATCCTCTGGCTATGGCTACACCTTC.

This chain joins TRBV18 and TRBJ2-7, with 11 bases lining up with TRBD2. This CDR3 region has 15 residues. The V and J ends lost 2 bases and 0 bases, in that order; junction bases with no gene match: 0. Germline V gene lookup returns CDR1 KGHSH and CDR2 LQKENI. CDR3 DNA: TGTGCCAGCTCACCAACTAGCGGGAGCTCCTACGAGCAGTACTTC. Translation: CASSPTSGSSYEQYF.

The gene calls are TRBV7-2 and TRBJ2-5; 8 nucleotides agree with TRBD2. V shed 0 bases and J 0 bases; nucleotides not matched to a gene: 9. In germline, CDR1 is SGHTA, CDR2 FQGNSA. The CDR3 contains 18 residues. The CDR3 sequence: CASSLARISSGHQETQYF. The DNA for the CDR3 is TGTGCCAGCAGCTTAGCGCGGATATCTAGCGGGCACCAAGAGACCCAGTACTTC. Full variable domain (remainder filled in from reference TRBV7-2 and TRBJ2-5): GAGVSQSPSNKVTEKGKDVELRCDPISGHTALYWYRQSLGQGLEFLIYFQGNSAPDKSGLPSDRFSAERTGGSVSTLTIQRTQQEDSAVYLCASSLARISSGHQETQYFGPGTRLLVL.

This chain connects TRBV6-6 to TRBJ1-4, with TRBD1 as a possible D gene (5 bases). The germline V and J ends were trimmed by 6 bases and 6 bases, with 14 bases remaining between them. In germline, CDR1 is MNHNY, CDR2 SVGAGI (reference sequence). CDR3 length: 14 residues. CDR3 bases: TGTGCCAGCAGATCGACCCAGGGAGATGAAAAACTGTTTTTT. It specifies CASRSTQGDEKLFF.

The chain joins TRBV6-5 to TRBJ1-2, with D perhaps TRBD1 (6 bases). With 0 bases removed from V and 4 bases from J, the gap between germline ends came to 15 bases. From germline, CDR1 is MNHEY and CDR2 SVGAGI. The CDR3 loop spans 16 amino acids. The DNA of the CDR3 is TGTGCCAGCAGTTACTCCACAGGGTTTGCCTTCTATGGCTACACCTTC. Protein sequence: CASSYSTGFAFYGYTF.

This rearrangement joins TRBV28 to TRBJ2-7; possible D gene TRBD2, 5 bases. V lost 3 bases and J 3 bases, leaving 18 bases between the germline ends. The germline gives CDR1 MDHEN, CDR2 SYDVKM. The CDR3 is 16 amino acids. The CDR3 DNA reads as TGTGCCAGCAGTTTTCAATCGCTTGGCGGAGGCTACGAGCAGTACTTC. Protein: CASSFQSLGGGYEQYF.

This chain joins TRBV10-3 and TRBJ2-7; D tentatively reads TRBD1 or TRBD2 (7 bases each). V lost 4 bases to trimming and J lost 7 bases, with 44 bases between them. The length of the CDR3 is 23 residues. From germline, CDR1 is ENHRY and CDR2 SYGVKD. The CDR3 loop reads CAISVGRGQNRSLRLAADGEQYF. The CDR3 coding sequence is TGTGCCATCAGTGTGGGGAGGGGACAGAATCGGTCCCTGCGACTAGCCGCCGATGGGGAGCAGTACTTC.

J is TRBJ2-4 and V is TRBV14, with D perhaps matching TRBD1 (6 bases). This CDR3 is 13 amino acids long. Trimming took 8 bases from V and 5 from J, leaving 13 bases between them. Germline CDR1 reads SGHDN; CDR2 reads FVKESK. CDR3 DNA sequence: TGTGCCAGCGGCAGGGGATTCGAAAACATTCAGTACTTC. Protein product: CASGRGFENIQYF. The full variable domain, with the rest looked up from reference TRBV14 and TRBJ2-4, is EAGVTQFPSHSVIEKGQTVTLRCDPISGHDNLYWYRRVMGKEIKFLLHFVKESKQDESGMPNNRFLAERTGGTYSTLKVQPAELEDSGVYFCASGRGFENIQYFGAGTRLSVL.

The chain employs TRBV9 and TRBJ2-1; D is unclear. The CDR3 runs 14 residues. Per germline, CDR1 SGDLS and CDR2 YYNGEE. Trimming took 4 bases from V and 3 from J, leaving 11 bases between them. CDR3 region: CASSPRLVYNEQFF. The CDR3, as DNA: TGTGCCAGCAGCCCGAGGCTAGTCTACAATGAGCAGTTCTTC.

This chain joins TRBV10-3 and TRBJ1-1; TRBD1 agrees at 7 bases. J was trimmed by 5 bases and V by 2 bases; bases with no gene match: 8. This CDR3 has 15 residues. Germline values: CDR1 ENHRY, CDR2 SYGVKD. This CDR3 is CAISETVTGETEAFF. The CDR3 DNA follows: TGTGCCATCAGTGAGACAGTTACAGGGGAAACTGAAGCTTTCTTT.

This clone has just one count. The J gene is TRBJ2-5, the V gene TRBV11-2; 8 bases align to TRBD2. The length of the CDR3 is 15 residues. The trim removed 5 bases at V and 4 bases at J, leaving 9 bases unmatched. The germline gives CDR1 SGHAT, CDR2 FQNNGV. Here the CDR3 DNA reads TGTGCCAGCAGCAGCCTGGCGGGAGGATCAGAGACCCAGTACTTC. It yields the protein CASSSLAGGSETQYF.

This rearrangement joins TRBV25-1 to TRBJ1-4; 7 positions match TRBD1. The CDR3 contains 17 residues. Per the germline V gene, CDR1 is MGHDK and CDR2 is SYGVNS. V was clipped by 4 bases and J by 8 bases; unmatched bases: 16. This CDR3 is CASSGTRQGRGEEKLFF. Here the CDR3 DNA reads TGTGCCAGCAGTGGAACCAGACAGGGAAGAGGAGAAGAAAAACTGTTTTTT.

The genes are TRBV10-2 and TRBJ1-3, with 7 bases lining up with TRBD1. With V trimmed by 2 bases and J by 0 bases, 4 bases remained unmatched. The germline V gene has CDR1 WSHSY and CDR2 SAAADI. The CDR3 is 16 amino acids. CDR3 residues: CASSEGQVLSGNTIYF. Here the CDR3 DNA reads TGCGCCAGCAGTGAGGGACAGGTCCTCTCTGGAAACACCATATATTTT.

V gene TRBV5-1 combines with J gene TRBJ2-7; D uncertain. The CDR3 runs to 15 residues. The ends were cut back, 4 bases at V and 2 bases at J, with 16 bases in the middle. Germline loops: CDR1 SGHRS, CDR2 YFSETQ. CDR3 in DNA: TGCGCCAGCAGCGGCCTAGGGATTCAGACCTACGAGCAGTACTTC. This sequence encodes CASSGLGIQTYEQYF.

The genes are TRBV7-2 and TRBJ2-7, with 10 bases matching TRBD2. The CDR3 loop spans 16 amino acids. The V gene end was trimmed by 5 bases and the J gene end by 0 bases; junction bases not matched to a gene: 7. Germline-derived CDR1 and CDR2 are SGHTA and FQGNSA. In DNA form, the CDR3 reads TGTGCCAGCAGCGTAACCCTAGCGGGGGTCTCCTACGAGCAGTACTTC. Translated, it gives CASSVTLAGVSYEQYF.

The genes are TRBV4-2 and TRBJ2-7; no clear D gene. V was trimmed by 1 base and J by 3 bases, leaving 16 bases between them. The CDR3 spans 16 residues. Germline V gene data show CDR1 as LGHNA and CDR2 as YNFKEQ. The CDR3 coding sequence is TGTGCCAGCAGCCAAGTGACGCTTGCCCTCTACTACGAGCAGTACTTC. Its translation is CASSQVTLALYYEQYF.

CDR3 amino acids: CASSLGLICPGQKYEQYF. The CDR3 nucleotides read TGTGCCAGCAGCTTGGGTCTTATATGTCCGGGACAGAAATACGAGCAGTACTTC. The chain employs TRBV5-6 and TRBJ2-7, with TRBD1 matching 7 bases. Germline trimming cut 0 bases from V and 4 bases from J; bases unmatched to any gene: 16. The CDR3 runs to 18 residues. Looked up from germline, CDR1 is SGHDT and CDR2 is YYEEEE.

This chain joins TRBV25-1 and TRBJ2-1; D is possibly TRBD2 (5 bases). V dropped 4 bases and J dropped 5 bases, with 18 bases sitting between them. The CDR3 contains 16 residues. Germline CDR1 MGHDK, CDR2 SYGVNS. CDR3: CASSGLTTPLNNEQFF. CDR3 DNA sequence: TGTGCCAGCAGTGGGTTGACTACCCCTTTAAACAATGAGCAGTTCTTC.

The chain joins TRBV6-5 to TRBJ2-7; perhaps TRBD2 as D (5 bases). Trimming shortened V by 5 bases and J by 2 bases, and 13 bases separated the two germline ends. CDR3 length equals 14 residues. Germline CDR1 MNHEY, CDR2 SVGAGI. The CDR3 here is CASSPGVGPYEQYF. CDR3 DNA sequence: TGTGCCAGCAGTCCCGGGGTAGGACCCTACGAGCAGTACTTC.

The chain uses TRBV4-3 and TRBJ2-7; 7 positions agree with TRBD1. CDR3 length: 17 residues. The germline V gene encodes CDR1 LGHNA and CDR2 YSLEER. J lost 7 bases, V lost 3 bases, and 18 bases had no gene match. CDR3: CASSQLNHRGDFYEQYF. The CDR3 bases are TGCGCCAGCAGCCAGCTAAACCACAGGGGTGATTTTTATGAGCAGTACTTC.

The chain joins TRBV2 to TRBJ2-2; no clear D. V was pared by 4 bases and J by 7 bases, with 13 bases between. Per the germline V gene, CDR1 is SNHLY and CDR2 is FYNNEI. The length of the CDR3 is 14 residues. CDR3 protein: CASSVEENGGELFF. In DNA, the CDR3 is TGTGCCAGCAGTGTAGAGGAGAACGGCGGGGAGCTGTTTTTT.

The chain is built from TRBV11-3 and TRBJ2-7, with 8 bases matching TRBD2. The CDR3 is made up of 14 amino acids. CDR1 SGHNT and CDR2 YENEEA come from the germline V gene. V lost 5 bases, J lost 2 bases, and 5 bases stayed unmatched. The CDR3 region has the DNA TGTGCCAGCAGCACCCGACTAGCGCCCTACGAGCAGTACTTC. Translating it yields CASSTRLAPYEQYF.

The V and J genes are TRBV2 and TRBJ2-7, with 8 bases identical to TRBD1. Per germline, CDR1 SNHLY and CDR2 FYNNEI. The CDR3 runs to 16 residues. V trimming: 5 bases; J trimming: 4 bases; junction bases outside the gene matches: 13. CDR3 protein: CASSSSTGQALYEQYF. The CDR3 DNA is TGTGCCAGCAGTAGTTCGACGGGACAGGCTCTATACGAGCAGTACTTC.

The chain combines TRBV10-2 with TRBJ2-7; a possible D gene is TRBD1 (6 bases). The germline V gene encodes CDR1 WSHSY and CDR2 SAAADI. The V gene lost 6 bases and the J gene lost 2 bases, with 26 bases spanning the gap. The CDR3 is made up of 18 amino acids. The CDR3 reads CASSPTRSVGTPPYEQYF. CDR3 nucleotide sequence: TGCGCCAGCAGCCCCACTCGCTCCGTGGGGACACCACCCTACGAGCAGTACTTC.

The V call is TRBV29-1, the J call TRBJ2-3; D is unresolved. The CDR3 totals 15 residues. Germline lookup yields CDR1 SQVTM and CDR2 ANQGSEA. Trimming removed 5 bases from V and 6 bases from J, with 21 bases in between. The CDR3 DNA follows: TGCAGCGTTTCCCCGCGCAGCCTGCTGTGGGATACGCAGTATTTT. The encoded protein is CSVSPRSLLWDTQYF.

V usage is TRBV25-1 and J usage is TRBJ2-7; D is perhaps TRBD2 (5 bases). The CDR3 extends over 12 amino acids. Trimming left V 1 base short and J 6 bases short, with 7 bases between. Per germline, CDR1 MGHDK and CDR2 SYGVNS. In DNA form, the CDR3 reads TGTGCCAGCAGTGAATCGGGGTGCGAGCAGTACTTC. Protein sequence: CASSESGCEQYF.